The text below deals with one T cell receptor (beta chain). This entry is derived from a study of blood T cell repertoires in COVID-19. The overall study: The samples span acute and convalescent COVID-19 from the United States, Italy and Spain. Sources were T cells, B-cell-depleted T cells, or PBMCs; the material itself was cDNA or gDNA.

In germline, CDR1 is LGHDT, CDR2 YNNKEL (reference sequence). This CDR3 region has 13 residues. V gave up 3 bases and J gave up 0 bases, with 5 bases separating them. Methods used by the authors: Counts of nucleated cells, estimated from reference gene primer amplification, were obtained. Sequenced by immunoSEQ multiplex PCR; TCRdb stores in-frame clones only, minus some. V, J and clone size derive from that table, while D and trimming were established from the DNA sequence. The table lists fewer than 85,000 clones, around 88% of them singletons. Sequencing was done on a sample of peripheral blood. This sequence originates from a woman in her sixties with acute or convalescent COVID-19. This chain links TRBV3-1 (or the pseudogene TRBV3-2) with TRBJ1-2, with no clear D. Written as DNA, the CDR3 is TGTGCCAGCAGCCAGAACACTAACTATGGCTACACCTTC. This codes for CASSQNTNYGYTF.